This TCR beta chain was recorded in a study of blood T cell repertoires in COVID-19. Background on the study: The analysed material was cDNA or gDNA that came from T cells, B-cell-depleted T cells, or PBMCs.

The germline V gene has CDR1 MDHEN and CDR2 SYDVKM. CDR3 size: 14 residues. V was clipped by 3 bases and J by 5 bases; unmatched bases: 5. As processed by the authors: Amplifying reference gene primers gave estimates of nucleated cell counts. The repertoire was sequenced with immunoSEQ multiplex PCR; TCRdb's copy has only in-frame clones and lacks some. Clone size and the V and J calls come from that table; the DNA yielded D and trimming. The sample has approximately 90,000 clones, approximately 80% seen once. The clonotype comes from a woman over 75 with active or convalescent COVID-19. The rearrangement uses TRBV28 and TRBJ1-1; 8 nucleotides match TRBD1. The sequenced material came from peripheral blood. The CDR3 DNA is TGTGCCAGCAGTTTCAGGGGGCGGGAGACTGAAGCTTTCTTT. Protein: CASSFRGRETEAFF.